One and the same sample provided the 25 T cell receptor beta chains below, sequenced in a study of T cell responses to AZD1222 COVID-19 vaccine. Sequencing was performed with immunoSEQ multiplex PCR; in TCRdb, only in-frame clones are kept and a portion is missing. The data show over 120,000 clones, about 86% seen once. The sample consisted of peripheral blood, taken 28 days after the second AZD1222 dose. Source of these receptors: an adult who received the AZD1222 COVID-19 vaccine.

This clone occurred once. The CDR3 sequence: CASSPDSYGYTF. The DNA of the CDR3 is TGTGCCAGCAGCCCCGACTCCTATGGCTACACCTTC. The V and J genes are TRBV6-5 and TRBJ1-2; D unclear. The CDR3 length is 12 residues. CDR1 is MNHEY and CDR2 is SVGAGI in the germline V gene. V lost 6 bases, J lost 4 bases, and 9 bases lay in between.

This clone was observed a handful of times. The gene calls are TRBV7-2 and TRBJ1-5; D is uncertain. Per germline, CDR1 SGHTA and CDR2 FQGNSA. Trimming shortened V by 5 bases and J by 0 bases, and 14 bases separated the two germline ends. CDR3 length: 16 residues. The CDR3 protein is CASSPRTDFSNQPQHF. The DNA for the CDR3 is TGTGCCAGCAGCCCGCGCACAGACTTTAGCAATCAGCCCCAGCATTTT.

A remark on this clone: Mismatch with germline at one junction end may stem from a read error. This chain uses TRBV20-1 with TRBJ1-4; D unclear. Germline loops: CDR1 DFQATT, CDR2 SNEGSKA (reference sequence). This CDR3 region has 9 residues. The CDR3 is CIRNEKLFF. In nucleotides, the CDR3 is TGTATAAGGAATGAAAAACTGTTTTTT.

The V and J genes are TRBV2 and TRBJ1-5, with D unresolved. Germline loops: CDR1 SNHLY, CDR2 FYNNEI. The CDR3 is made up of 14 amino acids. V was shortened by 3 bases and J by 5 bases, with 11 bases between the two germline ends. CDR3 in DNA: TGTGCCAGCAGTGAGGGATTAGTGCATCAGCCCCAGCATTTT. As protein: CASSEGLVHQPQHF.

This chain joins TRBV19 and TRBJ2-1, with a weak D call TRBD2 (5 bases). The CDR3 totals 14 residues. The germline V gene has CDR1 LNHDA and CDR2 SQIVND (reference sequence). V was cut by 1 base and J by 1 base, with 5 bases left in between. The CDR3 sequence: CASSIAGSYNEQFF. The CDR3 region has the DNA TGTGCCAGTAGTATAGCGGGATCCTACAATGAGCAGTTCTTC.

V usage is TRBV21-1 and J usage is TRBJ1-4; TRBD1 is the table's D call, not checked against the DNA. TRBV21-1 is flagged as a pseudogene. CDR3 size: 18 residues. The CDR3 DNA reads TGTGCCAGCAGCAGCAGGGGACAGACCCCCACAACTAATGAAAAACTGTTTTTT. This codes for CASSSRGQTPTTNEKLFF.

V usage is TRBV9 and J usage is TRBJ1-5; 8 bases agree with TRBD1. V gave up 0 bases and J gave up 2 bases; unmatched junction bases: 10. Germline CDR1 is SGDLS and CDR2 is YYNGEE. This CDR3 has 18 residues. In nucleotides, the CDR3 is TGTGCCAGCAGCGTAGGGGATGGACAGGGTTTACGCAATCAGCCCCAGCATTTT. This encodes CASSVGDGQGLRNQPQHF.

The chain links TRBV7-2 to TRBJ2-1; 8 bases agree with TRBD2. The J segment lost 0 bases and the V segment lost 10 bases, leaving 11 bases of the junction unmatched. From germline, CDR1 is SGHTA and CDR2 FQGNSA. This CDR3 has 16 amino acids. The CDR3 here is CAIGLAGLSSYNEQFF. As DNA, the CDR3 is TGTGCCATAGGGCTAGCGGGTCTAAGCTCCTACAATGAGCAGTTCTTC.

The genes are TRBV7-8 and TRBJ2-3; the D is unclear. CDR3 length equals 15 residues. Germline assignment: CDR1 SGHVS and CDR2 FQNEAQ. V shed 2 bases and J shed 2 bases, with 11 bases lying between them. CDR3 amino acids: CASSLREGTTDTQYF. CDR3 sequence (DNA): TGTGCCAGCAGCTTACGTGAAGGTACCACAGATACGCAGTATTTT.

DNA of the CDR3: TGTGCCAGCAGCTTGCAACAGGGGAGGGGAAATCAGCCCCAGCATTTT. It translates to CASSLQQGRGNQPQHF. The chain uses TRBV5-6 and TRBJ1-5, with 7 bases fitting TRBD1. In germline, CDR1 is SGHDT, CDR2 YYEEEE. There are 16 residues in the CDR3. The ends lost 1 base at V and 4 bases at J; junction bases unmatched: 8. The full variable domain, completed using reference TRBV5-6 and TRBJ1-5, is DAGVTQSPTHLIKTRGQQVTLRCSPKSGHDTVSWYQQALGQGPQFIFQYYEEEERQRGNFPDRFSGHQFPNYSSELNVNALLLGDSALYLCASSLQQGRGNQPQHFGDGTRLSIL.

The chain has TRBV11-2 and TRBJ2-5; D remains unclear. Germline CDR1 reads SGHAT; CDR2 reads FQNNGV. This CDR3 spans 16 amino acids. The V end was cut by 2 bases, the J end by 7 bases, with 20 bases between. Written as DNA, the CDR3 is TGTGCCAGCAGCTTAAATTCCGGGCTCGTCAGTGGGACCCAGTACTTC. Translated: CASSLNSGLVSGTQYF.

This clone was seen only a few times. J is TRBJ1-1 and V is TRBV27; TRBD1 might be the D (5 bases). V was clipped by 8 bases and J by 0 bases, with 13 bases between them. The CDR3 consists of 14 residues. Germline CDR1 reads MNHEY; CDR2 reads SMNVEV (reference sequence). CDR3 in amino acids: CASRDGLMNTEAFF. CDR3 in DNA: TGTGCCAGCCGGGACGGCCTCATGAACACTGAAGCTTTCTTT.

The V and J genes are TRBV7-9 and TRBJ1-2, with D unresolved. Between the trimmed V and J ends, which lost 5 bases and 3 bases, there was a span of 16 bases. Germline values: CDR1 SEHNR, CDR2 FQNEAQ (reference sequence). The CDR3 covers 15 residues. CDR3 in DNA: TGTGCCAGCAGCCCCAAGCGTCCCTGGGACTATGGCTACACCTTC. Protein sequence: CASSPKRPWDYGYTF.

This clone was counted a single time. This chain connects TRBV30 to TRBJ2-3; D is undetermined. The CDR3 sequence is 11 residues long. The germline V gene has CDR1 GTSNPN and CDR2 SVGIG (reference sequence). V lost 2 bases to trimming and J lost 4 bases, with 4 bases between them. CDR3 loop: CAWSLPDTQYF. The CDR3, as DNA: TGTGCCTGGAGTTTGCCAGATACGCAGTATTTT.

The rearrangement uses TRBV7-9 and TRBJ1-4; 8 nucleotides match TRBD1. Germline CDR1 is SEHNR and CDR2 is FQNEAQ (reference sequence). The V gene end was trimmed by 6 bases and the J gene end by 3 bases; junction bases not matched to a gene: 9. The CDR3 spans 16 residues. CDR3 sequence: CASRLTGAPANEKLFF. CDR3 sequence (DNA): TGTGCCAGCAGATTGACAGGGGCGCCGGCTAATGAAAAACTGTTTTTT.

Written as DNA, the CDR3 is TGTGCCAGCTCACCCACCGACACCCGGGGCCCACGGCATTTT. Its protein product is CASSPTDTRGPRHF. The genes are TRBV18 and TRBJ1-5; tentatively, D is TRBD1 (5 bases). Trimming removed 3 bases at V and 15 bases at J, with 21 bases between. The CDR3 consists of 14 residues. CDR1 and CDR2 from the germline V gene are KGHSH and LQKENI.

The rearrangement uses TRBV29-1 and TRBJ2-7, with 7 bases identical to TRBD1. J gave up 0 bases and V 6 bases, and 5 bases lay outside the gene matches. CDR3 length: 13 residues. The germline CDR1 and CDR2 sequences are SQVTM and ANQGSEA. As DNA, the CDR3 is TGCAGCGTCACCGGGACAGACTCCTACGAGCAGTACTTC. It yields the protein CSVTGTDSYEQYF.

The chain has TRBV11-2 and TRBJ1-4; TRBD1 is a possible D gene (6 bases). Germline-derived CDR1 and CDR2 are SGHAT and FQNNGV. The CDR3 extends over 15 amino acids. V lost 3 bases to trimming and J lost 7 bases, with 15 bases between them. CDR3 region: CASSFLAGASEKLFF. The CDR3 region has the DNA TGTGCCAGCAGCTTCTTGGCAGGGGCATCTGAAAAACTGTTTTTT.

V usage is TRBV28 and J usage is TRBJ1-2; 9 bases are a match to TRBD1. The CDR3 is 13 residues long. From germline, CDR1 is MDHEN and CDR2 SYDVKM. V trimming: 5 bases; J trimming: 8 bases; junction bases outside the gene matches: 6. Here the CDR3 reads CASSLGTGTGYTF. DNA for the CDR3: TGTGCCAGCAGTCTCGGGACAGGGACAGGCTACACCTTC.

Only a few counts were recorded for this clone. The chain combines TRBV10-3 with TRBJ2-7, with TRBD1 as a possible D gene (6 bases). Looked up from germline, CDR1 is ENHRY and CDR2 is SYGVKD. The CDR3 totals 13 residues. V gave up 6 bases and J gave up 5 bases, with 14 bases separating them. CDR3 amino acids: CAIRGDTGNEQYF. The CDR3 bases are TGTGCCATCAGGGGGGACACCGGGAACGAGCAGTACTTC.

The gene calls are TRBV7-9 and TRBJ1-1; tentatively, D is TRBD1 (6 bases). V gave up 4 bases and J gave up 5 bases, with 11 bases separating them. CDR3 length equals 13 residues. Germline V gene lookup returns CDR1 SEHNR and CDR2 FQNEAQ (reference sequence). CDR3 sequence reads: CASSSQDSTEAFF. As DNA, the CDR3 is TGTGCCAGCAGCTCCCAGGACAGTACTGAAGCTTTCTTT. The variable domain in full, completed from reference TRBV7-9 and TRBJ1-1, reads DTGVSQNPRHKITKRGQNVTFRCDPISEHNRLYWYRQTLGQGPEFLTYFQNEAQLEKSRLLSDRFSAERPKGSFSTLEIQRTEQGDSAMYLCASSSQDSTEAFFGQGTRLTVV.

The chain recombines TRBV2 with TRBJ1-1, with 7 bases lining up with TRBD1. After removal of 7 bases from V and 11 bases from J, the junction contained 7 bases not matched to a gene. This CDR3 region has 11 residues. The germline V gene has CDR1 SNHLY and CDR2 FYNNEI. This CDR3 is CASILEGAAFF. The CDR3 nucleotides read TGTGCCAGCATCCTGGAGGGGGCGGCTTTCTTT.

J is TRBJ1-1 and V is TRBV3-1 (or the pseudogene TRBV3-2); 8 nucleotides align to TRBD1. The V segment lost 4 bases and the J segment 6 bases; nucleotides outside the gene matches: 10. Germline V lookup: CDR1 LGHDT, CDR2 YNNKEL (reference sequence). This CDR3 has 15 residues. The CDR3 sequence: CASSPLEAGGPEAFF. CDR3 DNA sequence: TGTGCCAGCAGCCCCCTCGAGGCAGGGGGCCCTGAAGCTTTCTTT.

The gene calls are TRBV12-3 or TRBV12-4 and TRBJ1-5; D unclear. The CDR3 length is 13 residues. Trimming pared 7 bases from V and 4 bases from J, leaving 11 bases between. CDR3 amino acids: CASTPSGNQPQHF. The DNA of the CDR3 is TGTGCCAGCACCCCGTCGGGAAATCAGCCCCAGCATTTT.

This rearrangement joins TRBV2 to TRBJ1-4, with D possibly matching TRBD1 (6 bases). Trimming cost V 7 bases and J 3 bases, with 18 bases left between them. CDR3 length: 16 amino acids. CDR1 SNHLY and CDR2 FYNNEI come from the germline V gene. CDR3 residues: CASTLAKGEANEKLFF. The DNA of the CDR3 is TGTGCCAGCACCCTTGCGAAGGGGGAGGCTAATGAAAAACTGTTTTTT.